A single sample is the source of the 6 T cell receptor beta chains below, sequenced in a study of T cells in Graves' hyperthyroidism and ophthalmopathy (dated by TCRdb to between 2018 and 2020). Library prep was done by multiplex PCR. TCRdb shows the sequencer as Illumina HiSeq 2000. TCR beta CDR3 regions were amplified from RNA transcripts. The TCR CDR3 was subjected to a first round of RT-PCR using the HTBI primer set and the Qiagen OneStep RT-PCR kit. The public reads were reprocessed in TCRdb via fastp at Q25 and MiXCR, keeping in-frame beta chains. Each record represents a unique CDR3 protein, reported with the most common genes and DNA among its rows. In this sample the table shows about 420,000 distinct CDR3 sequences, 15% to 19% of which occur a single time. The ten largest make up 13% to 15% of the sample. Sequences were obtained from blood. Receptors originate from a young woman with Graves' hyperthyroidism.

This chain links TRBV27 with TRBJ2-1; no definite D call. CDR1 MNHEY and CDR2 SMNVEV come from the germline V gene (reference sequence). Trimming took 3 bases from V and 3 from J, leaving 15 bases between them. The CDR3 consists of 16 residues. CDR3 protein: CASSLHPGAHYNEQFF. The CDR3 nucleotides read TGTGCCAGCAGTTTGCATCCGGGCGCCCACTACAATGAGCAGTTCTTC.

This clonotype was seen at least ten times. This sequence joins TRBV28 and TRBJ1-4; D is undetermined. The V end lost 0 bases, the J end lost 0 bases, and 8 bases lay between the germline ends. This CDR3 has 16 residues. The germline gives CDR1 MDHEN, CDR2 SYDVKM. In DNA, the CDR3 is TGTGCCAGCAGTTTATGGGGCGCTGCAACTAATGAAAAACTGTTTTTT. Translation: CASSLWGAATNEKLFF.

This clonotype was seen more than once but under ten times. The rearrangement uses TRBV6-2 or TRBV6-3 and TRBJ2-3; 8 bases are shared with TRBD2. The germline gives CDR1 MNHEY, CDR2 SVGEGT. CDR3 size: 15 residues. Trimming cost V 2 bases and J 3 bases; bases outside gene matches: 4. Here the CDR3 reads CASSYTGTRTDTQYF. The CDR3 DNA sequence: TGTGCCAGCAGTTACACAGGGACTAGGACAGATACGCAGTATTTT.

Comments on this clonotype: Given a much more abundant clone one base away, this may be a read error. The chain combines TRBV4-1 with TRBJ1-1, with D unresolved. This CDR3 has 14 amino acids. Germline V gene sequence: CDR1 MGHRA, CDR2 YSYEKL. CDR3 region: CASSQVAPNTVAFF. The CDR3 DNA is TGCGCCAGCAGCCAAGTGGCACCTAACACTGTAGCTTTCTTT.

This clonotype was recorded at least ten times. The DNA is omitted, as the CDR3 cannot be located on it reliably, and the CDR3 follows TCRdb's listing. This chain links TRBV12-3 or TRBV12-4 with TRBJ1-5; no check of the table's D call, TRBD1, against the DNA was made. The CDR3 adds up to 15 amino acids, both ends counted. CDR3: CASSTSGPSNQPQHF.

There are many counts of this clonotype. The rearrangement joins TRBV20-1 to TRBJ1-1; D call uncertain. Germline values: CDR1 DFQATT, CDR2 SNEGSKA (reference sequence). The length of the CDR3 is 17 residues. Trimming left V 5 bases short and J 4 bases short, with 26 bases between. CDR3 coding DNA: TGCAGTGCTTCCCATGGTTGGGAGCTAGGAGGAGGCACTGAAGCTTTCTTT. Translated: CSASHGWELGGGTEAFF.